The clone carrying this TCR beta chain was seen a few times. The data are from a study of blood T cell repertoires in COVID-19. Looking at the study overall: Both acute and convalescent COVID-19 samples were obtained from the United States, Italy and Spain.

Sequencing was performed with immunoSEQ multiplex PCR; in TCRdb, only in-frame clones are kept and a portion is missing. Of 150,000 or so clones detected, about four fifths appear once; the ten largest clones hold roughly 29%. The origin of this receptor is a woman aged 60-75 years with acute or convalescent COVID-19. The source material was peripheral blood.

The DNA of the CDR3 is TGTGCCAGCAGTGAAGCGTCAGGGACAGGGGCTACTGAAGCTTTCTTT. Its translation is CASSEASGTGATEAFF. The rearrangement links TRBV6-1 to TRBJ1-1; 10 bases align to TRBD1. Germline loops: CDR1 MNHNS, CDR2 SASEGT. V lost 0 bases, J lost 5 bases, and 6 bases stayed unmatched. The CDR3 totals 16 residues.